This TCR beta chain originates from a study of T cells in Graves' hyperthyroidism and ophthalmopathy. Regions amplified from RNA transcripts were the TCR beta CDR3 regions. During a first-round RT-PCR of the TCR CDR3, the HTBI primer set was used. TCRdb redid the calling of the multiplex PCR reads with MiXCR, one entry per CDR3 protein. The sample lists roughly 300,000 distinct CDR3 sequences, around a sixth occurring once. This CDR3 region has 15 residues. Between the trimmed V and J ends, which lost 8 bases and 2 bases, there was a span of 19 bases. CDR1 is DFQATT and CDR2 is SNEGSKA in the germline V gene (reference sequence). The diagnoses drew upon clinical symptoms, serum thyroxine and TRAb, thyroid ultrasound and orbital computed tomography.

The rearrangement links TRBV20-1 to TRBJ1-5, with D hard to call. The sequencing input was blood. This TCR was recovered from a woman in her 50s with Graves' hyperthyroidism. In nucleotides, the CDR3 is TGCAGTTATCGGGTCACGCCTTATGGCAATCAGCCCCAGCATTTT. Translating it yields CSYRVTPYGNQPQHF.